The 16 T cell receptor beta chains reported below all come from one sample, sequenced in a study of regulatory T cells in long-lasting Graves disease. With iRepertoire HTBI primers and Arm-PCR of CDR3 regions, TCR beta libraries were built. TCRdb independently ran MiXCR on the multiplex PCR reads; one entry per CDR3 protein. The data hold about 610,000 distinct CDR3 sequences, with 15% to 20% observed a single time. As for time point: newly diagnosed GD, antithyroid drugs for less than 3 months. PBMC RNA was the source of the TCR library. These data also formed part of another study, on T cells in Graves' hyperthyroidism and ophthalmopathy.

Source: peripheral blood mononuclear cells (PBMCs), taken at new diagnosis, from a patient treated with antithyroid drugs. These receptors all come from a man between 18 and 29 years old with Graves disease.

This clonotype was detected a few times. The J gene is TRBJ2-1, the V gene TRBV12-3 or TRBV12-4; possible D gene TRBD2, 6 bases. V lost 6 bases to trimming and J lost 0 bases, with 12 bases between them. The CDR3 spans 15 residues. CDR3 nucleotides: TGTGCCAGCAGCCCGCTAGCGCCCTCCTACAATGAGCAGTTCTTC. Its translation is CASSPLAPSYNEQFF.

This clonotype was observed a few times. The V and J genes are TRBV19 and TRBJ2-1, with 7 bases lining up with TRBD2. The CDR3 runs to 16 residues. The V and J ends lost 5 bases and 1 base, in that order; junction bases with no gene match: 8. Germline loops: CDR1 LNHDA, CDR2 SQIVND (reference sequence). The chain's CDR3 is CASSSSGGSSYNEQFF. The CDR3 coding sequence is TGTGCCAGTAGTTCTTCAGGCGGGAGTTCCTACAATGAGCAGTTCTTC. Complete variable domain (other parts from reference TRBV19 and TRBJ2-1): DGGITQSPKYLFRKEGQNVTLSCEQNLNHDAMYWYRQDPGQGLRLIYYSQIVNDFQKGDIAEGYSVSREKKESFPLTVTSAQKNPTAFYLCASSSSGGSSYNEQFFGPGTRLTVL.

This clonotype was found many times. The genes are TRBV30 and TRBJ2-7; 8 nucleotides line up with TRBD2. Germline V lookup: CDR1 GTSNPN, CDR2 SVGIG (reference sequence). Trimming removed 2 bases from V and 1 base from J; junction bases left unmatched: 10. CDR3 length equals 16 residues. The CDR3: CAWSFRSGRRSYEQYF. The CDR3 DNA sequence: TGTGCCTGGAGTTTTAGAAGCGGGAGAAGGTCCTACGAGCAGTACTTC.

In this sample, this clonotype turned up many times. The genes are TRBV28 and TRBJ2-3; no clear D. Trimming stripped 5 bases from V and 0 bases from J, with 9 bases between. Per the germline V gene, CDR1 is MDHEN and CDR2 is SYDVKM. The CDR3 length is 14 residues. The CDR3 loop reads CASSHRRSTDTQYF. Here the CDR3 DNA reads TGTGCCAGCAGTCACCGACGGAGCACAGATACGCAGTATTTT.

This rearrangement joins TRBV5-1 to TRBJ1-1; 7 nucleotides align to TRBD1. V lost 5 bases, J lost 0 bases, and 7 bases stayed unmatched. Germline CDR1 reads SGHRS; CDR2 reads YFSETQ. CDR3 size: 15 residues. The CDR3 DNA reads TGCGCCAGCAGTTACAGGGGCGACATGAACACTGAAGCTTTCTTT. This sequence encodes CASSYRGDMNTEAFF.

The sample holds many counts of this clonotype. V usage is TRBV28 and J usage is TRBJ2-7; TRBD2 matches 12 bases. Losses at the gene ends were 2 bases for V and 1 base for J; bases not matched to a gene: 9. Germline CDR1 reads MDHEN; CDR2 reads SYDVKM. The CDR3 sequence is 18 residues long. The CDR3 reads CASSLRLAGGPPSYEQYF. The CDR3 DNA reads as TGTGCCAGCAGTTTACGTCTAGCGGGAGGGCCGCCTTCCTACGAGCAGTACTTC.

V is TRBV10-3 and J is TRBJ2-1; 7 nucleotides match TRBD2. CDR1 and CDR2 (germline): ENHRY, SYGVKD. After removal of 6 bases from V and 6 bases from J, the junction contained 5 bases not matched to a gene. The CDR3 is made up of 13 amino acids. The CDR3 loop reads CAIRGGGSNEQFF. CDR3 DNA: TGTGCCATCAGGGGGGGAGGGAGCAATGAGCAGTTCTTC.

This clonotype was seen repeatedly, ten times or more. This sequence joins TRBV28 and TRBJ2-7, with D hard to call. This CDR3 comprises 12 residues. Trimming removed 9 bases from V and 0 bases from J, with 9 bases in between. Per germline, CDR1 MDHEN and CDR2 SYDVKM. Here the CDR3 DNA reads TGTGCCAGTCGCCGAGGCTCCTACGAGCAGTACTTC. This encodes CASRRGSYEQYF.

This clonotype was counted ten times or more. As DNA, the CDR3 is TGTGCCAGCAGTCCCCGGGGGGGGGCGGCCTACGAGCAGTACTTC. Encoded protein: CASSPRGGAAYEQYF. This chain connects TRBV27 to TRBJ2-7, with 8 bases that match TRBD2. From germline, CDR1 is MNHEY and CDR2 SMNVEV (reference sequence). J lost 2 bases, V lost 5 bases, and 8 bases had no gene match. The CDR3 sequence is 15 residues long.

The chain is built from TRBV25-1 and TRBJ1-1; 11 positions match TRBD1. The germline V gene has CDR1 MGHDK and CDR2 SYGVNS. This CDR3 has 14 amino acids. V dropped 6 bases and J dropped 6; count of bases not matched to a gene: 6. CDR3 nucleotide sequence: TGTGCCAGCAGGGGACCGGGACAGGGGGCTGAAGCTTTCTTT. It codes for CASRGPGQGAEAFF. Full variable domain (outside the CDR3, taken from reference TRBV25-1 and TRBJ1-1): EADIYQTPRYLVIGTGKKITLECSQTMGHDKMYWYQQDPGMELHLIHYSYGVNSTEKGDLSSESTVSRIRTEHFPLTLESARPSHTSQYLCASRGPGQGAEAFFGQGTRLTVV.

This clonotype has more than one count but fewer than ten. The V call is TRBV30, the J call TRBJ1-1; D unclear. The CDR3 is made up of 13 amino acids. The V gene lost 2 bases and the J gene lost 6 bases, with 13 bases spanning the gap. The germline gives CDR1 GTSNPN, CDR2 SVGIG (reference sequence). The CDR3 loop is CAWSLGRSAEAFF. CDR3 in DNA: TGTGCCTGGAGTCTAGGCCGCAGCGCTGAAGCTTTCTTT.

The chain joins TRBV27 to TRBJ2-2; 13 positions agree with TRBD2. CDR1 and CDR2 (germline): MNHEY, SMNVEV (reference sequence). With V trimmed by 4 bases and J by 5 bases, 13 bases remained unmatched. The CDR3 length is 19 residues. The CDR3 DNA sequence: TGTGCCAGCAGTTCCCCTTTCAGGACTAGCGGGAGTAGGACCGGGGAGCTGTTTTTT. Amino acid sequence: CASSSPFRTSGSRTGELFF.

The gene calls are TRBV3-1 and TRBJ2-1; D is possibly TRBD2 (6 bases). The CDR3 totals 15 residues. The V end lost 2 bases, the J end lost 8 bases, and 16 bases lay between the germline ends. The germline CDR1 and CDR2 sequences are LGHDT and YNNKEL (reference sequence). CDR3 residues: CASSQTRDFADEQFF. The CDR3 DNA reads TGTGCCAGCAGCCAAACTCGGGACTTCGCGGATGAGCAGTTCTTC.

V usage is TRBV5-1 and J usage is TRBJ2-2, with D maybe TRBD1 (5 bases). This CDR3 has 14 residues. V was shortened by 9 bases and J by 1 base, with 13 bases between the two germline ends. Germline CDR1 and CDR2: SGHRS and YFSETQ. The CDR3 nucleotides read TGCGCCACTCAGTTAGACAGGAACACCGGGGAGCTGTTTTTT. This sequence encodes CATQLDRNTGELFF.

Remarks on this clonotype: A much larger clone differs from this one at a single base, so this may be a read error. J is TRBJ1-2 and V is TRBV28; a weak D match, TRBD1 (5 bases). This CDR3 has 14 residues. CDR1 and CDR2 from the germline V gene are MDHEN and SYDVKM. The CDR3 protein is CAGSTRTRDYGYTF. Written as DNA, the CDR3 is TGTGCCGGCAGTACCCGGACACGAGATTATGGCTACACCTTC.

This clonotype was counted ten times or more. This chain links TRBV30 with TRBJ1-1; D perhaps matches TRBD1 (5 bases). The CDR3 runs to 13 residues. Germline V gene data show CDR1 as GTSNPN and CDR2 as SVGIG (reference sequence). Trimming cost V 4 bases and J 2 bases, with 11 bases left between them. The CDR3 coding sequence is TGTGCCTGGACAGGGCCCCCTAACACTGAAGCTTTCTTT. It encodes CAWTGPPNTEAFF.